This T cell receptor (beta chain) was retrieved from a study of chemoradiotherapy in HPV16-positive cancers. Study as a whole: Two HPV16-positive patients' cells yielded candidate HPV-specific clones and common motifs.

The CDR3 extends over 15 amino acids. Germline V gives CDR1 SNHLY, CDR2 FYNNEI. Trimming removed 2 bases from V and 11 bases from J, with 21 bases in between. Repertoires were sampled repeatedly during chemoradiotherapy. Produced via immunoSEQ multiplex PCR; TCRdb's table is partial and in-frame only. The repertoire holds about 24,000 clones, with roughly 89% as singletons. This rearrangement joins TRBV2 to TRBJ1-1, with a tentative D call TRBD1 (5 bases). The sample consisted of blood, taken from a patient who underwent chemoradiotherapy. The clonotype was recovered from a human donor with HPV-associated anogenital cancer. DNA for the CDR3: TGTGCCAGCAGTGAATTCTTTGGGCAGGGTTCGTCGGCTTTCTTT. This sequence encodes CASSEFFGQGSSAFF.